Listed here are 14 T cell receptor beta chains from one sample, sequenced in a study of regulatory T cells in long-lasting Graves disease. Stated time point: persistent/refractory GD, antithyroid drugs over 5 years with positive TRAb. There was RNA extracted from PBMCs, and the TCR library was made from it. Building of the TCR beta libraries involved iRepertoire HTBI primers and Arm-PCR of CDR3 regions. MiXCR, run by TCRdb on the multiplex PCR reads, gives a single entry per CDR3 protein. The repertoire holds hundreds of thousands of distinct CDR3 sequences, with around 20% as singletons. The sample was peripheral blood mononuclear cells (PBMCs), taken when the disease was refractory, from a patient treated with antithyroid drugs. Receptor source: a female donor with Graves disease.

This clonotype appeared many times. This chain connects TRBV11-1 to TRBJ1-1, with D hard to call. The CDR3 sequence is 12 residues long. Trimming took 2 bases from V and 5 from J, leaving 6 bases between them. Germline V gene lookup returns CDR1 SGHAT and CDR2 FQDESV (reference sequence). CDR3 amino acids: CASSLQWTEAFF. The CDR3 nucleotides read TGTGCCAGCAGCTTACAATGGACTGAAGCTTTCTTT.

This clonotype occurred many times. This chain joins TRBV7-8 and TRBJ2-5, with D possibly matching TRBD2 (5 bases). V was trimmed by 0 bases and J by 2 bases, leaving 13 bases between them. The CDR3 sequence is 16 residues long. CDR1 and CDR2 (germline): SGHVS, FQNEAQ. CDR3 nucleotides: TGTGCCAGCAGCTTAGCGGTTTTGGAGGCTCAAGAGACCCAGTACTTC. Its protein is CASSLAVLEAQETQYF.

This clonotype was picked up many times. J is TRBJ1-2 and V is TRBV30; D is perhaps TRBD1 (5 bases). Germline CDR1 GTSNPN, CDR2 SVGIG (reference sequence). This CDR3 region has 11 residues. The V and J ends lost 4 bases and 9 bases respectively, with 12 bases between them. CDR3 amino acids: CAWTTGRSYTF. The CDR3 nucleotides read TGTGCCTGGACTACGGGACGTAGCTACACCTTC.

V and J are TRBV30 and TRBJ1-6; D is ambiguous. Per the germline V gene, CDR1 is GTSNPN and CDR2 is SVGIG (reference sequence). The germline V and J ends were trimmed by 7 bases and 7 bases, with 14 bases remaining between them. The CDR3 contains 13 residues. Written as DNA, the CDR3 is TGTGCCTCCTCGGACGGACGAAATTCACCCCTCCACTTT. This translates into CASSDGRNSPLHF.

V and J are TRBV3-1 and TRBJ2-2; D is uncertain. This CDR3 comprises 14 residues. The V and J ends lost 3 bases and 2 bases respectively, with 7 bases between them. Germline V gene sequence: CDR1 LGHDT, CDR2 YNNKEL (reference sequence). CDR3 region: CASSHITNTGELFF. In DNA, the CDR3 is TGTGCCAGCAGCCACATTACTAACACCGGGGAGCTGTTTTTT.

The chain joins TRBV6-1 to TRBJ1-3; D gene uncertain. CDR3 length equals 13 residues. V lost 5 bases and J lost 4, with 9 bases in between. Germline loops: CDR1 MNHNS, CDR2 SASEGT. The CDR3 nucleotides are TGTGCCAGCAGTCCTTTTCCGGGAAACACCATATATTTT. This codes for CASSPFPGNTIYF.

CDR3 amino acids: CSAGRAGETQYF. The CDR3 DNA is TGCAGTGCGGGGAGGGCCGGAGAGACCCAGTACTTC. The V and J genes are TRBV20-1 and TRBJ2-5, with 7 bases identical to TRBD2. Trimming at V came to 6 bases and at J to 4 bases, leaving 5 bases not matched to a gene. There are 12 residues in the CDR3. Germline V gene lookup returns CDR1 DFQATT and CDR2 SNEGSKA (reference sequence).

There are many counts of this clonotype. This chain connects TRBV18 to TRBJ2-7; a possible D gene is TRBD1 (6 bases). The CDR3 runs 13 residues. V was clipped by 8 bases and J by 5 bases, with 16 bases between them. Germline V gene lookup returns CDR1 KGHSH and CDR2 LQKENI. The CDR3 reads CASSSTGFDEQYF. CDR3 sequence (DNA): TGTGCCAGCAGTTCAACAGGGTTCGACGAGCAGTACTTC. Drawing the rest from reference TRBV18 and TRBJ2-7, the complete variable domain is NAGVMQNPRHLVRRRGQEARLRCSPMKGHSHVYWYRQLPEEGLKFMVYLQKENIIDESGMPKERFSAEFPKEGPSILRIQQVVRGDSAAYFCASSSTGFDEQYFGPGTRLTVT.

There are a few counts of this clonotype. This chain joins TRBV29-1 and TRBJ1-5; 7 bases map to TRBD1. The germline V gene has CDR1 SQVTM and CDR2 ANQGSEA. This CDR3 contains 13 residues. V lost 6 bases and J lost 6; bases outside the gene matches: 8. The CDR3 spells CSVAKGASQPQHF. In DNA form, the CDR3 reads TGCAGCGTGGCTAAGGGGGCGAGTCAGCCCCAGCATTTT.

This clonotype was seen at least ten times. Germline and junction disagree at one end, which may indicate a read error. The chain combines TRBV2 with TRBJ1-5; D call uncertain. The CDR3 is 13 residues long. The V gene's germline CDR1 is SNHLY and CDR2 FYNNEI. CDR3: CASREGQSQPQHF. The CDR3 nucleotides are TGTGCCAGCAGGGAAGGGCAATCTCAGCCCCAGCATTTT.

V usage is TRBV27 and J usage is TRBJ2-7; either TRBD1 or TRBD2 may supply D (5 bases each). The CDR3 loop spans 14 amino acids. V lost 6 bases and J 3 bases, leaving 15 bases between the germline ends. CDR1 MNHEY and CDR2 SMNVEV come from the germline V gene (reference sequence). CDR3 DNA: TGTGCCAGCAGACCCACCGGGACCCTCTACGAGCAGTACTTC. It translates to CASRPTGTLYEQYF.

Concerning this clonotype itself: A read error may account for a junction end that differs from germline. This chain joins TRBV28 and TRBJ1-6; D unclear. This CDR3 spans 11 amino acids. CDR1 and CDR2 (germline): MDHEN, SYDVKM. CDR3: CASSHNSLLHF. The DNA of the CDR3 is TGTGCCAGCAGCCATAATTCACTCCTCCACTTT.

This clonotype was seen more than once but under ten times. The chain employs TRBV7-3 and TRBJ2-5; 7 nucleotides line up with TRBD1. V gave up 5 bases and J gave up 1 base; unmatched junction bases: 7. This CDR3 has 15 residues. Germline lookup yields CDR1 SGHTA and CDR2 FQGTGA. The CDR3 nucleotides are TGTGCCAGCAGCGCAGCGACAGGGCGCCAAGAGACCCAGTACTTC. It codes for CASSAATGRQETQYF.

This clonotype occurred many times. The CDR3 reads CASSLVQARWEQYF. The CDR3 DNA follows: TGTGCCAGCAGTTTAGTCCAGGCCCGATGGGAGCAGTACTTC. The chain combines TRBV28 with TRBJ2-7; no reliable D call. Germline CDR1 reads MDHEN; CDR2 reads SYDVKM. Trimming took 2 bases from V and 7 from J, leaving 15 bases between them. CDR3 length equals 14 residues.